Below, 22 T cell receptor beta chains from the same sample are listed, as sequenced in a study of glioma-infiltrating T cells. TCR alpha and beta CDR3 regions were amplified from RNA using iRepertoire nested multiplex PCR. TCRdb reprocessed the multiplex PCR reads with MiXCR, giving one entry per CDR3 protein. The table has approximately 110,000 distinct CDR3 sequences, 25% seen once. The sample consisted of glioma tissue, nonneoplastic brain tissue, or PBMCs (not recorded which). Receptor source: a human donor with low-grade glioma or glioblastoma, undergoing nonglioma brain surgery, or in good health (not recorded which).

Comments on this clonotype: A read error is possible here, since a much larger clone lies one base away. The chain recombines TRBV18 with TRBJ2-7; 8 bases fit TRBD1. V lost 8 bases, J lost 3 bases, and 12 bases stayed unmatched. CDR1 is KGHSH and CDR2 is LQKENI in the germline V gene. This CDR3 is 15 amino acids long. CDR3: CASDRTGTGIYEQYF. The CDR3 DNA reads TGTGCCAGCGATCGGACCGGGACAGGAATCTACGAGCAGTACTTC.

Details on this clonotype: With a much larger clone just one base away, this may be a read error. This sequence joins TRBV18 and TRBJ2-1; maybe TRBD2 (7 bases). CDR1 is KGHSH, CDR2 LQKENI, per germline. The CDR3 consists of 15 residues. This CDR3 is CASSPRPGGRNDQFF. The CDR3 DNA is TGTGCCAGCTCACCACGCCCGGGGGGCCGGAATGATCAGTTCTTC.

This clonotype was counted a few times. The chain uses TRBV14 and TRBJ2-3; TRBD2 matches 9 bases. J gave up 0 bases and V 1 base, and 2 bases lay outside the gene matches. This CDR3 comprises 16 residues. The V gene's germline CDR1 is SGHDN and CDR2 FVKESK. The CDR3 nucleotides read TGTGCCAGCAGCCAAGTCCTAGCGGGGAGCACAGATACGCAGTATTTT. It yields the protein CASSQVLAGSTDTQYF.

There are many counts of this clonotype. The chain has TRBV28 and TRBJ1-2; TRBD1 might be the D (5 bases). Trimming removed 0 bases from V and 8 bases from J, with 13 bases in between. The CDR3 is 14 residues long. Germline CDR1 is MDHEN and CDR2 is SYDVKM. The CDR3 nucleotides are TGTGCCAGCAGTTTATGGGGCCAGGGAAAAGGCTACACCTTC. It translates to CASSLWGQGKGYTF.

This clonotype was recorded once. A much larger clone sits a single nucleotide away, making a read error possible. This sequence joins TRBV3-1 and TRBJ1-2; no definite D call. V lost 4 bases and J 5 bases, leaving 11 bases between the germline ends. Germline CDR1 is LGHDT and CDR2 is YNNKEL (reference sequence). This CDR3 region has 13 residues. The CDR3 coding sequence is TGTGCCAGCAGCCGCTTCCAGGTTTATGGCTACACCTTC. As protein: CASSRFQVYGYTF.

The CDR3 nucleotides read TGTGCCTGGAGTCCCAGGGGGAAGACAGATACGCAGTATTTT. The encoded protein is CAWSPRGKTDTQYF. The V call is TRBV30, the J call TRBJ2-3, with 7 bases that match TRBD1. In germline, CDR1 is GTSNPN, CDR2 SVGIG (reference sequence). The CDR3 has 14 amino acids. V dropped 2 bases and J dropped 3; count of bases not matched to a gene: 5.

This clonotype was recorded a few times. The DNA of the CDR3 is TGTGCCAGCAGGTTCGGACAGGGGGCGTACACCATATATTTT. Protein sequence: CASRFGQGAYTIYF. This rearrangement joins TRBV12-3 or TRBV12-4 to TRBJ1-3, with 11 bases fitting TRBD1. The J segment lost 8 bases and the V segment lost 6 bases, leaving 6 bases of the junction unmatched. The CDR3 contains 14 residues.

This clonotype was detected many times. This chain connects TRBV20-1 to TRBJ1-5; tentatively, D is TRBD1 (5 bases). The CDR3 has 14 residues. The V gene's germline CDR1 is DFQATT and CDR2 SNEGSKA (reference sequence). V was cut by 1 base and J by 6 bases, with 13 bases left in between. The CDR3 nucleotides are TGCAGTGCTAGAGGGCTAGGTCAGGGTCAGCCCCAGCATTTT. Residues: CSARGLGQGQPQHF.

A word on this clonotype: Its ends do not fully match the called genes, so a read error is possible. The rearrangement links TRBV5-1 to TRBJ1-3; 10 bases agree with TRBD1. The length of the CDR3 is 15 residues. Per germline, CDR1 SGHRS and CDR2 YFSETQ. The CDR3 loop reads CASSVTGGAGNTRYF. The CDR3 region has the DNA TGCGCCAGCAGCGTGACAGGGGGCGCAGGAAACACCAGATATTTT.

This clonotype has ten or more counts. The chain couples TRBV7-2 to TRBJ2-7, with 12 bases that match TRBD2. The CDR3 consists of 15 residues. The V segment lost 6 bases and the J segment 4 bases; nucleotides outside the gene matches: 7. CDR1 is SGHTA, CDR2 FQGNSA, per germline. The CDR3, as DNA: TGTGCCAGCAGTTTGACTAGCGGGAGTCTATACGAGCAGTACTTC. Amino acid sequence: CASSLTSGSLYEQYF.

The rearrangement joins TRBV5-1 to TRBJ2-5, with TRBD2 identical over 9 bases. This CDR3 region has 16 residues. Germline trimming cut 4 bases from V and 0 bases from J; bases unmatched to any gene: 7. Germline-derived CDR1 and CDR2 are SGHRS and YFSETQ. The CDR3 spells CASSPRLAAYQETQYF. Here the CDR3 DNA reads TGCGCCAGCAGCCCGAGACTAGCGGCGTACCAAGAGACCCAGTACTTC. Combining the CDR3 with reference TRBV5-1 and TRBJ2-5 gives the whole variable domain KAGVTQTPRYLIKTRGQQVTLSCSPISGHRSVSWYQQTPGQGLQFLFEYFSETQRNKGNFPGRFSGRQFSNSRSEMNVSTLELGDSALYLCASSPRLAAYQETQYFGPGTRLLVL.

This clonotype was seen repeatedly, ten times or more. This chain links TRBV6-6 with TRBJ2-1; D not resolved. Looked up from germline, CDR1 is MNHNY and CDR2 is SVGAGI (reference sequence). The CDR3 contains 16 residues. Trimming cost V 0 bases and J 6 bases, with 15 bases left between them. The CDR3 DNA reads TGTGCCAGCAGTTACTCCTATCCGGGCCTCCCCAATGAGCAGTTCTTC. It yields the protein CASSYSYPGLPNEQFF.

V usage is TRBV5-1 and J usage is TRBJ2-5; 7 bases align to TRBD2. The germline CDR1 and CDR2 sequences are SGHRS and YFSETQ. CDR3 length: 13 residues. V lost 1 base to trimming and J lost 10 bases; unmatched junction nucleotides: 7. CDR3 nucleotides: TGCGCCAGCAGCTTGAACCGACAGCGGGGCCAGTACTTC. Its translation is CASSLNRQRGQYF.

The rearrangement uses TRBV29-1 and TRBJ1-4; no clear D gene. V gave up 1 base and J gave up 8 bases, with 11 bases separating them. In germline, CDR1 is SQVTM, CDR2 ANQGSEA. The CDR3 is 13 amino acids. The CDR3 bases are TGCAGCGTTGAAGGGACGAATACGGAAAAACTGTTTTTT. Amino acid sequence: CSVEGTNTEKLFF.

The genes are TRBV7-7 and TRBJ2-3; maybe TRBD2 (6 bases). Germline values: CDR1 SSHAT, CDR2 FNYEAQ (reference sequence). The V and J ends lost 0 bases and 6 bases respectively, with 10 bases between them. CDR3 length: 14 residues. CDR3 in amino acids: CASSLAPGRDTQYF. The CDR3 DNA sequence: TGTGCCAGCAGCTTAGCTCCAGGGAGGGATACGCAGTATTTT.

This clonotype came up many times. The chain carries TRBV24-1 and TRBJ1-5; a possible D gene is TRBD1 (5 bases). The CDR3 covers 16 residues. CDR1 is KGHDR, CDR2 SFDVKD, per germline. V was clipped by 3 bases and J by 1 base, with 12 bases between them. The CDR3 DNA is TGTGCCACCAGTGATCCCTCGACAGAGAGCAATCAGCCCCAGCATTTT. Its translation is CATSDPSTESNQPQHF.

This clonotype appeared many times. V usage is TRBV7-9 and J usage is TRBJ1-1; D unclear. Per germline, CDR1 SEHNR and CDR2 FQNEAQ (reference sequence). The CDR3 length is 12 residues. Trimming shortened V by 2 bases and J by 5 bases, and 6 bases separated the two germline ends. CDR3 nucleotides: TGTGCCAGCAGCTTACAGTGGACTGAAGCTTTCTTT. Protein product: CASSLQWTEAFF.

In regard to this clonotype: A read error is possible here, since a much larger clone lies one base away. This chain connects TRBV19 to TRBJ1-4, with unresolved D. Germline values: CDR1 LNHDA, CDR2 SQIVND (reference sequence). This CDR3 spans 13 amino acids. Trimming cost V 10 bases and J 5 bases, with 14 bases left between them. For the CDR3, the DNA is TGTGCCACCTCGATAGAAACGAATGAAAAACTGTTTTTT. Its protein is CATSIETNEKLFF.

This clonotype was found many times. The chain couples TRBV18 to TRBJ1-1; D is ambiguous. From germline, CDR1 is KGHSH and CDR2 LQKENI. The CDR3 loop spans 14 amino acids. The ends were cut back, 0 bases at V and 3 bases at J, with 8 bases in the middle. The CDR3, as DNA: TGTGCCAGCTCACCACCGTTCAGCTACACTGAAGCTTTCTTT. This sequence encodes CASSPPFSYTEAFF.

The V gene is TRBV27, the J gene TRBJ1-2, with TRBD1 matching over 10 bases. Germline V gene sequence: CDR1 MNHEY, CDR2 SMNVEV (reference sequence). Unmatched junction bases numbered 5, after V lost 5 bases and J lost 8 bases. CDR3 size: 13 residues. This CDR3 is CASSPGTGEGYTF. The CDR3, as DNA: TGTGCCAGCAGTCCGGGGACAGGGGAAGGCTACACCTTC.

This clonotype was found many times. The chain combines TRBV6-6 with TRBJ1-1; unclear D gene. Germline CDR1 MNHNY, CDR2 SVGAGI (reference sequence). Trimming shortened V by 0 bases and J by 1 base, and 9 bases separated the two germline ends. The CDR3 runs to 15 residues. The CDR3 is CASSYSLVSNTEAFF. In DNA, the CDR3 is TGTGCCAGCAGTTACTCGCTGGTATCGAACACTGAAGCTTTCTTT.

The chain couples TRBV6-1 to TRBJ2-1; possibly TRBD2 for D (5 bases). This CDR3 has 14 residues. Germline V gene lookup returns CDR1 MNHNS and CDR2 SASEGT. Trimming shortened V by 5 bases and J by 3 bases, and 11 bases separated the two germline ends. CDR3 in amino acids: CASSRSDFYNEQFF. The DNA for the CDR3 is TGTGCCAGCAGTCGGTCGGACTTCTACAATGAGCAGTTCTTC.